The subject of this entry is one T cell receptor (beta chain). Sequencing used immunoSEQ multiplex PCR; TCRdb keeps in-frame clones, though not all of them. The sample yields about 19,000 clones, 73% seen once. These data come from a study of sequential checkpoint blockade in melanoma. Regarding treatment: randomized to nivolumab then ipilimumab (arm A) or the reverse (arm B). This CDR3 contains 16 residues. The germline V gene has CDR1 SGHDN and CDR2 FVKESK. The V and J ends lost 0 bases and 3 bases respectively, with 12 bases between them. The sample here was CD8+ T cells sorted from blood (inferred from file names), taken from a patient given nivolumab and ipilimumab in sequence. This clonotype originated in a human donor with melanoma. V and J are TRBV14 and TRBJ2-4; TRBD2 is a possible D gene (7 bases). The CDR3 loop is CASSQERGAYKNIQYF. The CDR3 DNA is TGTGCCAGCAGCCAAGAACGGGGGGCCTACAAAAACATTCAGTACTTC. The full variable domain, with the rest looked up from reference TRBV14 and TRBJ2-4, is EAGVTQFPSHSVIEKGQTVTLRCDPISGHDNLYWYRRVMGKEIKFLLHFVKESKQDESGMPNNRFLAERTGGTYSTLKVQPAELEDSGVYFCASSQERGAYKNIQYFGAGTRLSVL.